A selection of T cell receptor beta chains follows, all from one sample in a study of blood T cell repertoires in COVID-19. Profiling relied on immunoSEQ multiplex PCR, and the TCRdb table lists in-frame clones only, not all of them. The sample includes 210,000 or so clones, roughly 88% of them seen just once. Sequencing was carried out using peripheral blood. The source is a woman aged 40 to 50 who had recovered from COVID-19. Each CDR3 is given with its conserved first and last residue.

v_gene,CDR3aa
TRBV11-3,CASSLGGRPAGANVLTF
TRBV7-3,CASSTYTQSSYNEQFF
TRBV12-1,CASSFNPDKCRYYNQPQHF
TRBV7-6,CASSLAGTGNYGYTF
TRBV2,CASSQLSGGPYNEQFF
TRBV3-1/TRBV3-2,CASSVVGTGSEQFF
TRBV27,CASSLLGLAGASNEQYF
TRBV30,CAWSVGLEGAGGYTF
TRBV2,CASRASETQYF
TRBV18,CASSLRDRDNEQFF
TRBV6-2/TRBV6-3,CASSWMGLGYNEQFF
TRBV30,CAWSGGGGGAYEQYF
TRBV3-1/TRBV3-2,CASSQIAGHSYNEQFF
TRBV6-1,CASSEQGGYGYTF
TRBV4-2,CASSRGDSGRYEQFF
TRBV18,CASSPAAGAHYTEAFF
TRBV5-1,CASSLDFRDRYYEQYF
TRBV3-1/TRBV3-2,CASRSEINTEAFF
TRBV6-5,CASKVTARAEQYF
TRBV15,CATSRVAGVTSYNEQFF
TRBV5-1,CASSWTSNYEQYF
TRBV20-1,CSLGRETQYF
TRBV28,CASRQGNNSPLHF
TRBV7-8,CASSPPPYRNQPQHF
TRBV13,CASSSSRLLQETQYF
TRBV3-1/TRBV3-2,CASSPRPRQVAETQYF
TRBV6-5,CASSQGRGADTQYF
TRBV7-2,CASSLGGGQPQHF
TRBV24-1,CATSDLLTILAGLYGYTF
TRBV2,CASSPGPNREYTEAFF
TRBV7-2,CASSQGGTGGNTIYF
TRBV27,CASSSGARQGANGYTF
TRBV13,CASSPPLAGKTAGELFF